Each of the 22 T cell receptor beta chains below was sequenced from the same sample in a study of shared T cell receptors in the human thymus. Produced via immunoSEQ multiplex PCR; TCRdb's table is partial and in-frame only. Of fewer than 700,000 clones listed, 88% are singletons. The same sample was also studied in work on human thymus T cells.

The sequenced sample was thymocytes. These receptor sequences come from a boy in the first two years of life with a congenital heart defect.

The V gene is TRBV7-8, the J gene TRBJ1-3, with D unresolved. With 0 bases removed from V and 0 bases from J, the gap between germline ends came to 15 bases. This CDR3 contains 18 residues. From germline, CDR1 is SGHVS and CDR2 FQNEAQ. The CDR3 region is CASSLALAEVPSGNTIYF. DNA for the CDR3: TGTGCCAGCAGCTTAGCGCTGGCCGAGGTCCCCTCTGGAAACACCATATATTTT.

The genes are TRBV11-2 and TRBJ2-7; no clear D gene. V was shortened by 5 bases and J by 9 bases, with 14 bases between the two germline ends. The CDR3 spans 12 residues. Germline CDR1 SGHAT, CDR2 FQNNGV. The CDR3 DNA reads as TGTGCCAGCAGCGTCCCCCGGGTAGGGCAGTACTTC. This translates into CASSVPRVGQYF.

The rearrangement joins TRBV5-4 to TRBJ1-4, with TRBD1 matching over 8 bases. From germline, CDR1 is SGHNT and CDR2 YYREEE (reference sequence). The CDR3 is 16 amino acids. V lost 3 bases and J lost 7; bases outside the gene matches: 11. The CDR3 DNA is TGTGCCAGCAGCTCCCAGGGGGCCGGGATAGTTGAAAAACTGTTTTTT. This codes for CASSSQGAGIVEKLFF.

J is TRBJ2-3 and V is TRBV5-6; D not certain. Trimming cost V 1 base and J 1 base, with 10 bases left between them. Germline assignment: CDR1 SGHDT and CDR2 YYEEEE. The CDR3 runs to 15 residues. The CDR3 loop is CASSLLESGTDTQYF. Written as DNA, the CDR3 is TGTGCCAGCAGCTTGTTAGAGAGCGGCACAGATACGCAGTATTTT.

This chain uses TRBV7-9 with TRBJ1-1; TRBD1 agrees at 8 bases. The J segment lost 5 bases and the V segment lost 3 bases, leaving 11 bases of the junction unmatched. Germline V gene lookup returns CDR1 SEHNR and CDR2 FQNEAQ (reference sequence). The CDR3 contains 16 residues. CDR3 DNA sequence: TGTGCCAGCAGCTTCCTCCCGACAGGGGTTGGGACTGAAGCTTTCTTT. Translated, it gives CASSFLPTGVGTEAFF. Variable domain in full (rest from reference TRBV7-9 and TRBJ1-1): DTGVSQNPRHKITKRGQNVTFRCDPISEHNRLYWYRQTLGQGPEFLTYFQNEAQLEKSRLLSDRFSAERPKGSFSTLEIQRTEQGDSAMYLCASSFLPTGVGTEAFFGQGTRLTVV.

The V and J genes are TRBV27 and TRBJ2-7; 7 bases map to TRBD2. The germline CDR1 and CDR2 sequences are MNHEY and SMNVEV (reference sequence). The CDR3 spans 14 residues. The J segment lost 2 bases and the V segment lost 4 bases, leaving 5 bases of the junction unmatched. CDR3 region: CASSSGLAAYEQYF. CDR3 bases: TGTGCCAGCAGTTCGGGGCTAGCGGCCTACGAGCAGTACTTC.

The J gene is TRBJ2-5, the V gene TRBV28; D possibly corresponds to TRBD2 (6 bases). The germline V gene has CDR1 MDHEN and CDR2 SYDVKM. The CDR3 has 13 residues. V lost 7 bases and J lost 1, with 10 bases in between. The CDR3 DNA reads TGTGCCAGCACGGGGGTCTTCCAAGAGACCCAGTACTTC. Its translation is CASTGVFQETQYF. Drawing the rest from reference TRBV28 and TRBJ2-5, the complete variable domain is DVKVTQSSRYLVKRTGEKVFLECVQDMDHENMFWYRQDPGLGLRLIYFSYDVKMKEKGDIPEGYSVSREKKERFSLILESASTNQTSMYLCASTGVFQETQYFGPGTRLLVL.

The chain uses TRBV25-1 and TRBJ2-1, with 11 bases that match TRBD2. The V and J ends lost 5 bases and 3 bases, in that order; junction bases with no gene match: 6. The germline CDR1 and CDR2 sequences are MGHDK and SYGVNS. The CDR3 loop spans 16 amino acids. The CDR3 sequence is CASSSGGTSGYNEQFF. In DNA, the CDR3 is TGTGCCAGCAGTAGTGGAGGGACTAGCGGCTACAATGAGCAGTTCTTC.

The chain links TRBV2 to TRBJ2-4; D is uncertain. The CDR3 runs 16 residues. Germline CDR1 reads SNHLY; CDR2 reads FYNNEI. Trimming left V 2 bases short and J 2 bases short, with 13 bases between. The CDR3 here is CASSEPEDGSKNIQYF. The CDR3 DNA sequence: TGTGCCAGCAGTGAACCCGAGGATGGGTCCAAAAACATTCAGTACTTC.

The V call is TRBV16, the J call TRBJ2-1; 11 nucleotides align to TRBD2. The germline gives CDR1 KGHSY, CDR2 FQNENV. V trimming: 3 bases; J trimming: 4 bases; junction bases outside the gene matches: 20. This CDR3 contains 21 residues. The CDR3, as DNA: TGTGCCAGCAGCCACCCCTCGCCGGTGGGGGCTAGCGGGAGGAAGTACAATGAGCAGTTCTTC. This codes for CASSHPSPVGASGRKYNEQFF.

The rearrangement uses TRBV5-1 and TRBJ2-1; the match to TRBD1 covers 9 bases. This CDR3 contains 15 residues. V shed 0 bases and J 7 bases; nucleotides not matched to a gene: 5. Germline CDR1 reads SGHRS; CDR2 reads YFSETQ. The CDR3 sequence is CASSLAPGQGNEQFF. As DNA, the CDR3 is TGCGCCAGCAGCTTGGCCCCGGGACAGGGAAATGAGCAGTTCTTC.

The CDR3 loop is CASSPKYPPRDEQFF. DNA of the CDR3: TGTGCCAGCTCACCAAAGTACCCCCCCCGAGATGAGCAGTTCTTC. This chain links TRBV18 with TRBJ2-1; D not resolved. Germline loops: CDR1 KGHSH, CDR2 LQKENI. This CDR3 has 15 amino acids. Trimming removed 2 bases from V and 8 bases from J, with 16 bases in between.

The CDR3 DNA is TGTGCCACCAGTGGTAGGTCCGGAGACTATGGCTACACCTTC. Protein sequence: CATSGRSGDYGYTF. The chain combines TRBV19 with TRBJ1-2; D uncertain. The CDR3 extends over 14 amino acids. V lost 10 bases, J lost 3 bases, and 18 bases lay in between. Germline CDR1 is LNHDA and CDR2 is SQIVND (reference sequence).

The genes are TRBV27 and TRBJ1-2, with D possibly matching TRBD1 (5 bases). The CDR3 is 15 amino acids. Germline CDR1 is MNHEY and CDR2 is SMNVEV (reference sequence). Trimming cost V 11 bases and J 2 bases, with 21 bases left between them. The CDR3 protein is CASRLRDELNYGYTF. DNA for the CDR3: TGTGCCTCCCGTTTGCGGGACGAACTCAACTATGGCTACACCTTC.

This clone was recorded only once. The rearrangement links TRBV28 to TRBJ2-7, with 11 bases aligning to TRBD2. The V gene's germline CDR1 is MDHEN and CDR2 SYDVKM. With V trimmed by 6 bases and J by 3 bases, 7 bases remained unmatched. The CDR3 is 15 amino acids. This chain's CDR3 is CASSQLAGANYEQYF. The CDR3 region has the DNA TGTGCCAGCAGCCAACTAGCGGGAGCTAACTACGAGCAGTACTTC. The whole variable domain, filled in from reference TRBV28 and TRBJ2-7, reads DVKVTQSSRYLVKRTGEKVFLECVQDMDHENMFWYRQDPGLGLRLIYFSYDVKMKEKGDIPEGYSVSREKKERFSLILESASTNQTSMYLCASSQLAGANYEQYFGPGTRLTVT.

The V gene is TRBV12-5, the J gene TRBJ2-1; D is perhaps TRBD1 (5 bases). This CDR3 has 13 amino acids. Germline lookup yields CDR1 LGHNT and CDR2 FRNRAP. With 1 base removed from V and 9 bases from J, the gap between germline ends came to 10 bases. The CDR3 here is CASGLDQDSEQFF. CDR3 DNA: TGTGCTAGTGGTTTGGACCAAGACAGTGAGCAGTTCTTC. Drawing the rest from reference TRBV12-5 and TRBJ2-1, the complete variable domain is DARVTQTPRHKVTEMGQEVTMRCQPILGHNTVFWYRQTMMQGLELLAYFRNRAPLDDSGMPKDRFSAEMPDATLATLKIQPSEPRDSAVYFCASGLDQDSEQFFGPGTRLTVL.

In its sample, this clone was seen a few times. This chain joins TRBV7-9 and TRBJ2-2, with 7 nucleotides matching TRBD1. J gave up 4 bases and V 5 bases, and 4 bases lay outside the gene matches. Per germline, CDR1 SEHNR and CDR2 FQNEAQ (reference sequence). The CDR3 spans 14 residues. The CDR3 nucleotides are TGTGCCAGCAGCGTCTGGGACAGCACCGGGGAGCTGTTTTTT. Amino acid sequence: CASSVWDSTGELFF.

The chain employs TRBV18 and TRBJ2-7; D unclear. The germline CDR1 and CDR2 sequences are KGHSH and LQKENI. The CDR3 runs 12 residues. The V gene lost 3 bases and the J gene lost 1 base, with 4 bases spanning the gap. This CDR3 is CASSPPSYEQYF. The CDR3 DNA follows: TGTGCCAGCTCACCCCCATCCTACGAGCAGTACTTC.

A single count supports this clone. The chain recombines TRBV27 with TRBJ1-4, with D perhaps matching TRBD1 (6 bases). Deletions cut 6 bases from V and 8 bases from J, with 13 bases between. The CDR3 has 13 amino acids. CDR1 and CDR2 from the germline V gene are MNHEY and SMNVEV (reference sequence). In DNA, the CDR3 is TGTGCCAGCAGGGAACAGGGAGACGAAAAACTGTTTTTT. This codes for CASREQGDEKLFF.

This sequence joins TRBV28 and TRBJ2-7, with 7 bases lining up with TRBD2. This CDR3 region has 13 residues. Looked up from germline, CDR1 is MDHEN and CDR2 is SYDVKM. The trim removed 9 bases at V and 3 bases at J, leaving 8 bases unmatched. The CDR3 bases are TGTGCCAGTCACCGGGCTAGCGGCTACGAGCAGTACTTC. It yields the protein CASHRASGYEQYF.

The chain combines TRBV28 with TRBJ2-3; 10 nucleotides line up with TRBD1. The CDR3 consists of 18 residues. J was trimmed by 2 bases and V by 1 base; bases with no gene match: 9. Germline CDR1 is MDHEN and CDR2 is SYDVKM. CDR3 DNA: TGTGCCAGCAGTTTATCCGACCGGGACAGGGGCAACACAGATACGCAGTATTTT. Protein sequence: CASSLSDRDRGNTDTQYF.

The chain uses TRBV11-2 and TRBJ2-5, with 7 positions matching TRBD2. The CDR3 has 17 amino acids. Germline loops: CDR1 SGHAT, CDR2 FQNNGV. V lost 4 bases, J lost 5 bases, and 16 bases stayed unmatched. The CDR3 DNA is TGTGCCAGCAGCTCCCATAGGACTAGGTCGAGTGGGGAGACCCAGTACTTC. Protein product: CASSSHRTRSSGETQYF.